These 13 T cell receptor beta chains were sequenced from one sample in a study of vaccination and CD4 T cells after COVID-19. The treatment here: 10-day PBMC culture with coronavirus spike peptide pools or control peptides (ViraFEST assay). An Oncomine TCR Beta short-read assay was used to sequence the DNA from cultured CD4+ T cells. TCRdb recomputed calls from the PCR reads with MiXCR, one row per CDR3 protein. The sample lists over 10,000 distinct CDR3 sequences, roughly 80% occurring once. No antigens are known for them. Sequences were obtained from CD4+ T cells from blood, cultured in vitro. These receptors came from a human donor who had recovered from COVID-19.

This CDR3 reads CASKTSGMNTEAFF. The CDR3 nucleotides are TGTGCCAGCAAAACCAGTGGGATGAACACTGAAGCTTTCTTT. The chain uses TRBV27 and TRBJ1-1; D ambiguous. Germline CDR1 reads MNHEY; CDR2 reads SMNVEV (reference sequence). The CDR3 runs 14 residues. V lost 7 bases and J lost 0, with 12 bases in between.

The V and J genes are TRBV7-8 and TRBJ2-3; 10 nucleotides agree with TRBD2. Germline V lookup: CDR1 SGHVS, CDR2 FQNEAQ. The V segment lost 0 bases and the J segment 4 bases; nucleotides outside the gene matches: 10. The CDR3 has 18 amino acids. The DNA for the CDR3 is TGTGCCAGCAGCTTAGCAGCGGGAGGGATGTCAGGACCAGATACGCAGTATTTT. Amino acids: CASSLAAGGMSGPDTQYF.

This clonotype was detected only a few times. V and J are TRBV7-2 and TRBJ2-5; TRBD2 matches 11 bases. The CDR3 extends over 17 amino acids. In germline, CDR1 is SGHTA, CDR2 FQGNSA. Trimming took 1 base from V and 5 from J; bases not matched to a gene: 9. CDR3 DNA: TGTGCCAGCAGCTTAGGAGGGCTAGCGGGAGGTAGGGAGACCCAGTACTTC. Encoded protein: CASSLGGLAGGRETQYF.

As for this clonotype: One end of the junction is discordant with germline, which a read error may explain. This rearrangement joins TRBV12-3 or TRBV12-4 to TRBJ1-2; 9 bases are a match to TRBD1. This CDR3 is 12 amino acids long. The CDR3 sequence: CASSRGQGYTSF. In DNA, the CDR3 is TGTGCCAGCAGTAGGGGACAGGGTTATACCTCCTTC.

This clonotype has a single count. The chain combines TRBV12-3 or TRBV12-4 with TRBJ2-7; D may be TRBD2 (5 bases). Trimming stripped 5 bases from V and 0 bases from J, with 14 bases between. The CDR3 runs 15 residues. This CDR3 is CASSTRGVPSYEQYF. The DNA of the CDR3 is TGTGCCAGCAGTACCCGGGGAGTACCCTCCTACGAGCAGTACTTC.

This clonotype is categorized as medium-sized. The V gene is TRBV7-3, the J gene TRBJ2-5; D call uncertain. The ends were cut back, 2 bases at V and 0 bases at J, with 7 bases in the middle. CDR3 length: 14 residues. CDR1 SGHTA and CDR2 FQGTGA come from the germline V gene. CDR3 residues: CASSLGPYQETQYF. The CDR3 nucleotides read TGTGCCAGCAGCTTAGGCCCGTACCAAGAGACCCAGTACTTC.

This rearrangement joins TRBV2 to TRBJ1-5; D is unresolved. In germline, CDR1 is SNHLY, CDR2 FYNNEI. Trimming removed 4 bases from V and 4 bases from J, with 11 bases in between. The CDR3 has 14 residues. The CDR3: CASSGVSPNQPQHF. CDR3 sequence (DNA): TGTGCCAGCAGTGGGGTCAGCCCAAATCAGCCCCAGCATTTT.

This clonotype has just one count. V gene TRBV11-2 combines with J gene TRBJ1-5; D may be TRBD1 (6 bases). Germline V CDR1 and CDR2: SGHAT, FQNNGV. The CDR3 is made up of 13 amino acids. V was cut by 7 bases and J by 5 bases, with 12 bases left in between. The chain's CDR3 is CASNQGPDQPQHF. CDR3 bases: TGTGCCAGCAATCAGGGGCCAGATCAGCCCCAGCATTTT.

The genes are TRBV12-3 or TRBV12-4 and TRBJ2-1; D tentatively fits TRBD1 or TRBD2 (5 bases each). The length of the CDR3 is 13 residues. V was pared by 6 bases and J by 5 bases, with 11 bases between. The DNA of the CDR3 is TGTGCCAGCAGCCCCGGGACCCACAATGAGCAGTTCTTC. Translation gives CASSPGTHNEQFF.

The rearrangement joins TRBV19 to TRBJ1-2; a weak D match, TRBD1 (5 bases). This CDR3 has 14 amino acids. Trimming took off 7 bases at V and 2 bases at J, with 14 bases between the two ends. The germline V gene has CDR1 LNHDA and CDR2 SQIVND (reference sequence). For the CDR3, the DNA is TGTGCCAGTATATCGGGGCCCGGGAACTATGGCTACACCTTC. It codes for CASISGPGNYGYTF.

This clonotype has a handful of counts. This chain links TRBV7-2 with TRBJ1-6; D perhaps matches TRBD1 (5 bases). Germline V lookup: CDR1 SGHTA, CDR2 FQGNSA. The CDR3 covers 14 residues. The V and J ends lost 1 base and 10 bases respectively, with 11 bases between them. DNA of the CDR3: TGTGCCAGCAGCTTAGTAGGGGTAGAATCACCCCTCCACTTT. Protein sequence: CASSLVGVESPLHF.

A single count supports this clonotype. V and J are TRBV20-1 and TRBJ2-3; 11 bases map to TRBD2. Losses at the gene ends were 0 bases for V and 3 bases for J; bases not matched to a gene: 14. This CDR3 has 19 residues. Germline V gene data show CDR1 as DFQATT and CDR2 as SNEGSKA (reference sequence). CDR3 nucleotides: TGCAGTGCTAGAGAAGGGGTTCCGGGACTAGCGGTCTTGACAGATACGCAGTATTTT. Its protein product is CSAREGVPGLAVLTDTQYF.

The V call is TRBV7-2, the J call TRBJ1-5; possible D gene TRBD1, 6 bases. Looked up from germline, CDR1 is SGHTA and CDR2 is FQGNSA. V lost 2 bases, J lost 3 bases, and 8 bases lay in between. CDR3 size: 14 residues. CDR3 region: CASSLNRDNQPQHF. As DNA, the CDR3 is TGTGCCAGCAGCTTAAACAGGGACAATCAGCCCCAGCATTTT.